Included here is one T cell receptor beta chain sequence, with context. The target antigen is unknown. Separation from the roughly 670-subject first cohort characterized the roughly 120-subject validation cohort, to which the donors belonged. CDR1 MDHEN and CDR2 SYDVKM come from the germline V gene. Trimming took off 5 bases at V and 6 bases at J, with 16 bases between the two ends. The CDR3 is 14 amino acids. This sample was included in a study of cytomegalovirus exposure and HLA in healthy donors. Looking at the study overall: According to later analysis, the same platform produced the roughly 110 validation and about 700 first-cohort repertoires. General study results and limits: Most TCR sequences were seen very rarely across donors, but some public TCRs occurred in many. According to a later analysis, TCR clusters from the first cohort tended to co-occur in the roughly 110 validation repertoires.

Data came from immunoSEQ multiplex PCR; TCRdb stores just in-frame clones and leaves some out. The data contain roughly 260,000 clones, about 83% of them singletons. The sequenced material came from PBMCs. The V gene is TRBV28, the J gene TRBJ1-1; no clear D gene. The sequence was obtained from a man younger than 35 in good health and CMV-seronegative. The CDR3 nucleotides are TGTGCCAGCAGTACGGGAGGAAGTTGGGCTGAAGCTTTCTTT. Its protein is CASSTGGSWAEAFF.